The following is a TCR beta chain sequence with its context. These data originate in a study of OX40 agonist ivuxolimab in advanced cancers. V shed 1 base and J shed 1 base, with 5 bases lying between them. The CDR3 is 15 amino acids. CDR1 and CDR2 from the germline V gene are SGHNT and YENEEA. The data were produced by immunoSEQ multiplex PCR, yet TCRdb's version contains in-frame clones alone and is incomplete. This sample carries some 80,000 clones, approximately 92% of them seen once, and the ten largest clones take more than 4%. The TCR originated in an adult with an advanced solid tumor such as melanoma, head and neck, liver or kidney cancer. The chain carries TRBV11-3 and TRBJ2-6; unclear D gene. Sequencing used CD4+ or CD8+ T cells sorted from blood, obtained in a trial of the OX40 agonist ivuxolimab. DNA for the CDR3: TGTGCCAGCAGCTTAGGGCAGTCTGGGGCCAACGTCCTGACTTTC. As protein: CASSLGQSGANVLTF.